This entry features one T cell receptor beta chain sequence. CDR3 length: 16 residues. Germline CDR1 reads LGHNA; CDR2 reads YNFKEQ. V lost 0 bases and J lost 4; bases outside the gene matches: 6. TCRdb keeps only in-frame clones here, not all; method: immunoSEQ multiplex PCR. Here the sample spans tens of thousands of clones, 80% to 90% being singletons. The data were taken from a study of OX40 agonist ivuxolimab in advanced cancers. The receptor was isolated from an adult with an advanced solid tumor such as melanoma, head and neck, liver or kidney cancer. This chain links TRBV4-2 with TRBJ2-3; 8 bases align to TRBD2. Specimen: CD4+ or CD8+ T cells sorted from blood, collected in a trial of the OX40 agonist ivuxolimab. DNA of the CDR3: TGTGCCAGCAGCCAAGAGGGCAGCGGGAGCGCAGATACGCAGTATTTT. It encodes CASSQEGSGSADTQYF.